This T cell receptor beta chain came from a study of blood T cell repertoires in COVID-19. Overall study context: Samples came from the United States, Italy and Spain, spanning acute and convalescent COVID-19.

This table comes from immunoSEQ multiplex PCR, and its TCRdb copy is limited to in-frame clones, with some not included. The data contain just under 35,000 clones, about 90% of them singletons. The junction had 8 bases not matched to a gene; V was cut back by 6 bases and J by 2 bases. Germline CDR1 SGHRS, CDR2 YFSETQ. This CDR3 is built from 17 residues. The source material was peripheral blood. The V gene is TRBV5-1, the J gene TRBJ2-5; 15 bases map to TRBD2. The sequence came from a human donor in a cohort sampled during active COVID-19. CDR3 in DNA: TGCGCCAGCACAACCGGGACTAGCGGGGGGCCACAAGAGACCCAGTACTTC. This codes for CASTTGTSGGPQETQYF. The full variable domain, rest sourced from reference TRBV5-1 and TRBJ2-5, is KAGVTQTPRYLIKTRGQQVTLSCSPISGHRSVSWYQQTPGQGLQFLFEYFSETQRNKGNFPGRFSGRQFSNSRSEMNVSTLELGDSALYLCASTTGTSGGPQETQYFGPGTRLLVL.